The 12 T cell receptor beta chains reported below all come from one sample, sequenced in a study of T cells in tuberculosis. Produced via immunoSEQ multiplex PCR; TCRdb's table is partial and in-frame only. The repertoire holds 85,000 to 100,000 clones, roughly 91% seen once, with 1.5% to 2% in the top ten. Thawed, overnight-rested PBMC were stained with GMM-loaded CD1B tetramer, viability dye and anti-CD3, then sorted. C32 glucose monomycolate from Rhodococcus equi was loaded onto the CD1B tetramers. The sample consisted of CD1b-GMM tetramer-negative cells sorted from PBMCs. These receptor sequences come from an adult woman with latent tuberculosis.

This clone was counted once. The V call is TRBV19, the J call TRBJ1-5; unclear D gene. The length of the CDR3 is 15 residues. Germline V gene lookup returns CDR1 LNHDA and CDR2 SQIVND (reference sequence). Trimming took off 6 bases at V and 4 bases at J, with 16 bases between the two ends. CDR3 in DNA: TGTGCCAGTAGCTCCAGGAACCCTCAAAATCAGCCCCAGCATTTT. This codes for CASSSRNPQNQPQHF.

The V and J genes are TRBV4-3 and TRBJ2-1; no clear D. The CDR3 is 13 amino acids. Germline V gene lookup returns CDR1 LGHNA and CDR2 YSLEER. The V end was cut by 3 bases, the J end by 4 bases, with 7 bases between. The CDR3 DNA sequence: TGCGCCAGCAGCCAGAATCTATACAATGAGCAGTTCTTC. Its protein is CASSQNLYNEQFF.

The rearrangement uses TRBV19 and TRBJ1-1; a weak D match, TRBD1 (5 bases). Germline CDR1 reads LNHDA; CDR2 reads SQIVND (reference sequence). The V and J ends lost 3 bases and 1 base respectively, with 18 bases between them. The CDR3 totals 17 residues. CDR3 coding DNA: TGTGCCAGTAGTATTAAGTGGGGCGCAGCAGGGAACACTGAAGCTTTCTTT. It yields the protein CASSIKWGAAGNTEAFF.

The table lists this clone with a few counts. The DNA for the CDR3 is TGTGCCAGCAAACGACAGGGGAATTCACCCCTCCACTTT. Translated: CASKRQGNSPLHF. The rearrangement uses TRBV6-5 and TRBJ1-6; TRBD1 aligns across 8 bases. This CDR3 has 13 residues. Trimming cost V 7 bases and J 7 bases; bases outside gene matches: 3. From germline, CDR1 is MNHEY and CDR2 SVGAGI.

The J gene is TRBJ2-1, the V gene TRBV6-5; 8 bases are a match to TRBD2. With V trimmed by 0 bases and J by 7 bases, 5 bases remained unmatched. The CDR3 spans 15 residues. The germline gives CDR1 MNHEY, CDR2 SVGAGI. CDR3 DNA: TGTGCCAGCAGTTACTCAACGACTAGCGAGAATGAGCAGTTCTTC. Translation gives CASSYSTTSENEQFF.

The chain links TRBV10-3 to TRBJ1-6; 7 nucleotides match TRBD1. Germline V gives CDR1 ENHRY, CDR2 SYGVKD. V was clipped by 3 bases and J by 6 bases; unmatched bases: 5. The CDR3 is 15 amino acids. The CDR3 DNA reads TGTGCCATCAGTGATTTTGCAGGGGGTAATTCACCCCTCCACTTT. Amino acids: CAISDFAGGNSPLHF.

This clone rates as medium-sized. V is TRBV14 and J is TRBJ2-1; D call uncertain. CDR3 length: 17 amino acids. Deletions cut 2 bases from V and 9 bases from J, with 23 bases between. Looked up from germline, CDR1 is SGHDN and CDR2 is FVKESK. The CDR3 is CASSQFPHVVPGFEQFF. The CDR3 nucleotides read TGTGCCAGCAGCCAATTTCCCCATGTCGTACCGGGTTTTGAGCAGTTCTTC.

The V call is TRBV27, the J call TRBJ1-1; no reliable D call. Trimming cost V 2 bases and J 1 base, with 11 bases left between them. CDR1 and CDR2 from the germline V gene are MNHEY and SMNVEV (reference sequence). This CDR3 has 15 amino acids. CDR3 sequence reads: CASSLPPGGNTEAFF. The CDR3 coding sequence is TGTGCCAGCAGTTTACCCCCGGGAGGGAACACTGAAGCTTTCTTT.

The chain's CDR3 is CASSLGRVAKNIQYF. The CDR3 DNA is TGTGCCAGCAGTCTAGGGCGGGTAGCCAAAAACATTCAGTACTTC. This chain joins TRBV2 and TRBJ2-4; TRBD2 might be the D (5 bases). The CDR3 length is 15 residues. The germline CDR1 and CDR2 sequences are SNHLY and FYNNEI. Trimming pared 5 bases from V and 0 bases from J, leaving 11 bases between.

This sequence joins TRBV27 and TRBJ2-2, with 7 bases fitting TRBD2. Germline-derived CDR1 and CDR2 are MNHEY and SMNVEV (reference sequence). Trimming took 10 bases from V and 6 from J; bases not matched to a gene: 14. This CDR3 contains 15 residues. The CDR3 DNA reads as TGTGCCACCCGGACTAGTCCGGTTGACGCCGGGGAGCTGTTTTTT. It is translated as CATRTSPVDAGELFF.

The chain is built from TRBV6-4 and TRBJ1-5; maybe TRBD1 (5 bases). Trimming cost V 5 bases and J 3 bases, with 20 bases left between them. The CDR3 contains 17 residues. The germline V gene has CDR1 MRHNA and CDR2 SNTAGT. CDR3 residues: CASSYFGIGADNQPQHF. CDR3 coding DNA: TGTGCCAGCAGTTATTTTGGGATTGGGGCCGACAATCAGCCCCAGCATTTT.

The genes are TRBV5-3 and TRBJ2-7; 10 nucleotides match TRBD1. TRBV5-3 is flagged as an ORF with uncertain function. The ends lost 0 bases at V and 3 bases at J; junction bases unmatched: 12. The CDR3 totals 18 residues. CDR3 coding DNA: TGTGCCAGAAGCTTGGGCGGACAGGGACAGGGGTTGAACTACGAGCAGTACGTC. It encodes CARSLGGQGQGLNYEQYV.